One and the same sample provided the 20 T cell receptor beta chains below, sequenced in a study of T cell changes during pregnancy in multiple sclerosis. Produced via immunoSEQ multiplex PCR; TCRdb's table is partial and in-frame only. The sample lists 30,000 to 45,000 clones; approximately 90% were seen once. The input for sequencing was CD4+ T cells from peripheral blood mononuclear cells, taken in the first trimester of pregnancy. Receptor source: a female donor with multiple sclerosis, enrolled in a pregnancy study.

J is TRBJ1-1 and V is TRBV14; 8 nucleotides align to TRBD1. Germline CDR1 and CDR2: SGHDN and FVKESK. CDR3 length: 14 amino acids. V shed 3 bases and J 4 bases; nucleotides not matched to a gene: 4. The CDR3 bases are TGTGCCAGCAGCCACAGGGGGCCGGGCACTGAAGCTTTCTTT. Its protein product is CASSHRGPGTEAFF.

The J gene is TRBJ2-7, the V gene TRBV5-1; 10 bases align to TRBD1. V lost 4 bases to trimming and J lost 7 bases; unmatched junction nucleotides: 8. Germline assignment: CDR1 SGHRS and CDR2 YFSETQ. The CDR3 consists of 14 residues. The CDR3 DNA is TGCGCCAGCAGCCCGCCGGGACAGGGGAATGAGCAGTACTTC. Translating it yields CASSPPGQGNEQYF.

The rearrangement uses TRBV27 and TRBJ2-6, with D possibly being TRBD2 (6 bases). Germline-derived CDR1 and CDR2 are MNHEY and SMNVEV (reference sequence). This CDR3 has 13 amino acids. The V end was cut by 7 bases, the J end by 5 bases, with 9 bases between. CDR3 protein: CASIAGRANVLTF. In nucleotides, the CDR3 is TGTGCCAGCATCGCGGGGAGGGCCAACGTCCTGACTTTC. The full variable domain, in which reference TRBV27 and TRBJ2-6 provide the parts outside the CDR3, is EAQVTQNPRYLITVTGKKLTVTCSQNMNHEYMSWYRQDPGLGLRQIYYSMNVEVTDKGDVPEGYKVSRKEKRNFPLILESPSPNQTSLYFCASIAGRANVLTFGAGSRLTVL.

The chain joins TRBV5-1 to TRBJ2-3, with a tentative D call TRBD2 (7 bases). The germline V gene has CDR1 SGHRS and CDR2 YFSETQ. Trimming left V 1 base short and J 4 bases short, with 10 bases between. This CDR3 spans 14 amino acids. The CDR3 reads CASSLRGGADTQYF. CDR3 sequence (DNA): TGCGCCAGCAGCTTGAGGGGGGGAGCAGATACGCAGTATTTT.

The rearrangement links TRBV10-3 to TRBJ1-2; D is unresolved. This CDR3 comprises 13 residues. Germline CDR1 and CDR2: ENHRY and SYGVKD. The ends were cut back, 2 bases at V and 5 bases at J, with 9 bases in the middle. In DNA, the CDR3 is TGTGCCATCAGTGAGCCACAAAAGTATGGCTACACCTTC. Translating it yields CAISEPQKYGYTF.

In DNA, the CDR3 is TGCGCCAGCAGCTCCGACAGTCCCTACAATGAGCAGTTCTTC. Its translation is CASSSDSPYNEQFF. This chain connects TRBV5-1 to TRBJ2-1; weak D call: TRBD1 (5 bases). Trimming stripped 3 bases from V and 2 bases from J, with 9 bases between. CDR3 length: 14 residues. Germline V gene sequence: CDR1 SGHRS, CDR2 YFSETQ.

This rearrangement joins TRBV11-2 to TRBJ2-7; TRBD2 might be the D (6 bases). The V and J ends lost 0 bases and 5 bases respectively, with 8 bases between them. Looked up from germline, CDR1 is SGHAT and CDR2 is FQNNGV. CDR3 size: 13 residues. The CDR3 reads CASSLERRDEQYF. CDR3 bases: TGTGCCAGCAGCTTAGAGAGGAGGGACGAGCAGTACTTC.

The J gene is TRBJ1-5, the V gene TRBV19, with D possibly TRBD1 on 5 matching bases. This CDR3 is 15 amino acids long. CDR1 is LNHDA and CDR2 is SQIVND in the germline V gene (reference sequence). V lost 6 bases to trimming and J lost 0 bases, with 12 bases between them. The CDR3 nucleotides are TGTGCCAGTAGCTACCAGACAGATAGCAATCAGCCCCAGCATTTT. It yields the protein CASSYQTDSNQPQHF. The variable domain in full, completed from reference TRBV19 and TRBJ1-5, reads DGGITQSPKYLFRKEGQNVTLSCEQNLNHDAMYWYRQDPGQGLRLIYYSQIVNDFQKGDIAEGYSVSREKKESFPLTVTSAQKNPTAFYLCASSYQTDSNQPQHFGDGTRLSIL.

CDR3 bases: TGTGCCAGCAGTGAGGCGGGAGGCCCCTACAATGAGCAGTTCTTC. Translation gives CASSEAGGPYNEQFF. J is TRBJ2-1 and V is TRBV2; 8 bases map to TRBD2. Germline V gives CDR1 SNHLY, CDR2 FYNNEI. Germline trimming cut 3 bases from V and 2 bases from J; bases unmatched to any gene: 3. This CDR3 contains 15 residues.

The chain employs TRBV10-3 and TRBJ2-7; 14 positions match TRBD2. Losses at the gene ends were 6 bases for V and 1 base for J; bases not matched to a gene: 2. CDR3 length equals 15 residues. Germline lookup yields CDR1 ENHRY and CDR2 SYGVKD. Written as DNA, the CDR3 is TGTGCCATCAGGGGACTAGCGGGGGAGTCCTACGAGCAGTACTTC. The encoded protein is CAIRGLAGESYEQYF.

In regard to this clone: Additional DNA sequences in this sample encode the identical CDR3. This chain connects TRBV10-2 to TRBJ1-5, with a possible D match to TRBD1 (5 bases). Per the germline V gene, CDR1 is WSHSY and CDR2 is SAAADI. CDR3 size: 13 residues. Trimming left V 8 bases short and J 9 bases short, with 17 bases between. CDR3 coding DNA: TGCGCCAGCCTCGGCAGGGAAAGGGGGCCCCAGCATTTT. This encodes CASLGRERGPQHF.

The chain uses TRBV18 and TRBJ2-7; TRBD1 matches at 10 bases. The CDR3 loop spans 14 amino acids. V was clipped by 3 bases and J by 6 bases; unmatched bases: 5. CDR1 KGHSH and CDR2 LQKENI come from the germline V gene. CDR3 sequence: CASSPGQGRIEQYF. CDR3 in DNA: TGTGCCAGCTCACCGGGACAGGGGAGAATCGAGCAGTACTTC.

The V call is TRBV5-1, the J call TRBJ2-5; TRBD2 agrees at 12 bases. Germline V CDR1 and CDR2: SGHRS, YFSETQ. The CDR3 length is 16 residues. Trimming took 2 bases from V and 3 from J; bases not matched to a gene: 5. This chain's CDR3 is CASSFPSGGAEETQYF. The CDR3 DNA follows: TGCGCCAGCAGCTTCCCTAGCGGGGGGGCAGAAGAGACCCAGTACTTC.

V and J are TRBV5-8 and TRBJ1-2; weak D call: TRBD1 (5 bases). Germline-derived CDR1 and CDR2 are SGHTS and YDEGEE. Trimming removed 6 bases from V and 1 base from J, with 16 bases in between. The CDR3 loop spans 15 amino acids. As DNA, the CDR3 is TGTGCCAGCACCCCCGGGGGGGGATTTAACTATGGCTACACCTTC. It yields the protein CASTPGGGFNYGYTF.

The CDR3 sequence is CASSPSGGSGDEQFF. For the CDR3, the DNA is TGTGCCAGCAGCCCGTCAGGGGGCTCCGGCGATGAGCAGTTCTTC. The rearrangement links TRBV7-3 to TRBJ2-1, with 8 bases fitting TRBD1. The CDR3 length is 15 residues. CDR1 is SGHTA, CDR2 FQGTGA, per germline. V was clipped by 5 bases and J by 8 bases; unmatched bases: 11.

V is TRBV5-1 and J is TRBJ2-1; TRBD1 is a possible D gene (6 bases). Germline CDR1 is SGHRS and CDR2 is YFSETQ. V lost 5 bases to trimming and J lost 5 bases, with 17 bases between them. This CDR3 is built from 15 residues. Written as DNA, the CDR3 is TGCGCCAGCAGGGTGACAGGAGGTACCGACAATGAGCAGTTCTTC. Its protein is CASRVTGGTDNEQFF. Supplemented by reference TRBV5-1 and TRBJ2-1, the full variable domain reads KAGVTQTPRYLIKTRGQQVTLSCSPISGHRSVSWYQQTPGQGLQFLFEYFSETQRNKGNFPGRFSGRQFSNSRSEMNVSTLELGDSALYLCASRVTGGTDNEQFFGPGTRLTVL.

The CDR3 sequence: CASSPLSRQETQYF. In nucleotides, the CDR3 is TGTGCCAGCAGCCCTCTCTCCCGGCAAGAGACCCAGTACTTC. This chain links TRBV7-2 with TRBJ2-5; no reliable D call. Trimming stripped 5 bases from V and 2 bases from J, with 12 bases between. The CDR3 extends over 14 amino acids. Germline lookup yields CDR1 SGHTA and CDR2 FQGNSA.

The CDR3 coding sequence is TGTGCCAGCAGCGTACCGGCGGGGGGGAATGAAAAACTGTTTTTT. This encodes CASSVPAGGNEKLFF. This chain links TRBV7-9 with TRBJ1-4, with D possibly being TRBD1 (5 bases). The CDR3 runs 15 residues. Germline V gives CDR1 SEHNR, CDR2 FQNEAQ (reference sequence). With 5 bases removed from V and 5 bases from J, the gap between germline ends came to 15 bases.

J is TRBJ1-5 and V is TRBV28, with a weak D call TRBD1 (5 bases). Germline CDR1 MDHEN, CDR2 SYDVKM. There are 15 residues in the CDR3. V dropped 3 bases and J dropped 9 bases, with 18 bases sitting between them. For the CDR3, the DNA is TGTGCCAGCAGTTTCGGAGGGACGGCCAAAGGGCCCCAGCATTTT. This encodes CASSFGGTAKGPQHF.

The chain links TRBV28 to TRBJ1-6, with D perhaps matching TRBD1 (6 bases). This CDR3 spans 18 amino acids. CDR1 MDHEN and CDR2 SYDVKM come from the germline V gene. V lost 6 bases, J lost 0 bases, and 18 bases lay in between. For the CDR3, the DNA is TGTGCCAGCAGCAAGGGGGGGCATTTGGACTCCTATAATTCACCCCTCCACTTT. This gives the protein CASSKGGHLDSYNSPLHF.